Following are 9 T cell receptor beta chains from one sample sequenced in a study of cytomegalovirus exposure and HLA in healthy donors (dated by TCRdb to 2016 to 2017). Libraries were constructed by the immunoSEQ multiplex PCR assay. A mixture of 60 forward primers for TCR Vbeta segments and 13 reverse primers for TCR Jbeta segments was used in the multiplex PCR. TCRdb's version of the immuneACCESS table is confined to in-frame rearrangements and falls short of the full clone set. An unresolved V gene accounts for under half of the shortfall where checked; the remainder is of unknown origin. The sample includes 150,000 to 200,000 clones, with 84% observed a single time. The leading ten clones occupy under 5% of the sample. Sequencing input: PBMCs. These receptors came from a girl between 10 and 17 years old in good health and CMV-seropositive.

CDR3 amino acids: CASSPPYQETQYF. For the CDR3, the DNA is TGTGCCAGCAGTCCCCCGTACCAAGAGACCCAGTACTTC. The chain combines TRBV27 with TRBJ2-5; D unclear. Germline V gene sequence: CDR1 MNHEY, CDR2 SMNVEV (reference sequence). V was cut by 5 bases and J by 0 bases, with 7 bases left in between. The CDR3 has 13 amino acids.

V and J are TRBV6-1 and TRBJ1-1; 7 bases map to TRBD1. Germline loops: CDR1 MNHNS, CDR2 SASEGT. This CDR3 contains 17 residues. V lost 2 bases, J lost 1 base, and 10 bases stayed unmatched. The CDR3: CASSELYTGVQNTEAFF. CDR3 sequence (DNA): TGTGCCAGCAGTGAACTGTATACAGGGGTGCAGAACACTGAAGCTTTCTTT.

V usage is TRBV21-1 and J usage is TRBJ2-7; the table's D gene call, TRBD2, was not cross checked with the DNA. TRBV21-1 is marked as a pseudogene. The CDR3 is 13 amino acids. CDR3 in amino acids: CASSNGGPYEQYF. In DNA form, the CDR3 reads TGTGCCAGCAGCAACGGGGGTCCCTACGAGCAGTACTTC.

This clone has more than one count but fewer than ten. The genes are TRBV14 and TRBJ2-7, with D tentatively TRBD2 (6 bases). The germline gives CDR1 SGHDN, CDR2 FVKESK. The germline V and J ends were trimmed by 1 base and 0 bases, with 13 bases remaining between them. The CDR3 is made up of 16 amino acids. CDR3 residues: CASSQGGGAVSYEQYF. Written as DNA, the CDR3 is TGTGCCAGCAGCCAAGGGGGCGGGGCCGTCTCCTACGAGCAGTACTTC.

The rearrangement joins TRBV7-9 to TRBJ2-7; D may be TRBD1 (6 bases). Germline CDR1 and CDR2: SEHNR and FQNEAQ (reference sequence). Between the trimmed V and J ends, which lost 2 bases and 8 bases, there was a span of 16 bases. This CDR3 is built from 14 residues. The CDR3 DNA is TGTGCCAGCAGCTTACTAGGACAGAGTTACAAGCAGTACTTC. Its translation: CASSLLGQSYKQYF.

The CDR3 DNA reads as TGTGCCATCAGTGGGAGCGGACAGGGGGCCCCTGGAAACACCATATATTTT. Amino acids: CAISGSGQGAPGNTIYF. This chain uses TRBV10-3 with TRBJ1-3; TRBD1 matches 11 bases. CDR1 and CDR2 (germline): ENHRY, SYGVKD. CDR3 length: 17 residues. The J segment lost 2 bases and the V segment lost 4 bases, leaving 7 bases of the junction unmatched.

The chain links TRBV6-4 to TRBJ1-2; 7 nucleotides agree with TRBD1. CDR1 MRHNA and CDR2 SNTAGT come from the germline V gene. The V gene end was trimmed by 0 bases and the J gene end by 8 bases; junction bases not matched to a gene: 15. There are 17 residues in the CDR3. CDR3 protein: CASSDSTRAGGMRGYTF. The DNA for the CDR3 is TGTGCCAGCAGTGACTCGACGCGGGCAGGGGGAATGAGGGGCTACACCTTC.

CDR3 DNA sequence: TGTGCCTGGAAACTGCTTCACACTGAAGCTTTCTTT. Its protein is CAWKLLHTEAFF. The rearrangement joins TRBV30 to TRBJ1-1; D unresolved. This CDR3 has 12 amino acids. Germline V gives CDR1 GTSNPN, CDR2 SVGIG (reference sequence). The V end lost 4 bases, the J end lost 3 bases, and 9 bases lay between the germline ends.

The rearrangement links TRBV9 to TRBJ1-1; maybe TRBD1 (6 bases). Germline CDR1 is SGDLS and CDR2 is YYNGEE. With 3 bases removed from V and 3 bases from J, the gap between germline ends came to 12 bases. The CDR3 runs to 14 residues. The DNA of the CDR3 is TGTGCCAGCAGCGCTCGAGGGGGAGACACTGAAGCTTTCTTT. It translates to CASSARGGDTEAFF.